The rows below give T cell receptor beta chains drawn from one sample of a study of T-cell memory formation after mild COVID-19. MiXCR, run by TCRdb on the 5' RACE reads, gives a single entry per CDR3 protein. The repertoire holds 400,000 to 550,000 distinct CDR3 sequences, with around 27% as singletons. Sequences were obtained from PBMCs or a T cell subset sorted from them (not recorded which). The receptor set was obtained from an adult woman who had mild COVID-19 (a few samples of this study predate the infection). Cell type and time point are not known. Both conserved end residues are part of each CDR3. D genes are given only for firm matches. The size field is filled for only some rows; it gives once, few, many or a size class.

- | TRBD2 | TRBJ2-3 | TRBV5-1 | CASSLERGVTDTQYF | TGCGCCAGCAGCTTGGAGCGGGGGGTCACAGATACGCAGTATTTT
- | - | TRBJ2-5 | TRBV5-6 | CASSKKHQETQYF | TGTGCCAGCAGCAAGAAACACCAAGAGACCCAGTACTTC
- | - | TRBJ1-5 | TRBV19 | CASSGQFGAAQHF | TGTGCCAGTAGCGGACAGTTCGGGGCGGCCCAGCATTTT
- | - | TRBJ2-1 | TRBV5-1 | CASSLVQRNEQFF | TGCGCCAGCAGCTTGGTTCAACGAAATGAGCAGTTCTTC
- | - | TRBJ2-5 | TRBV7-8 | CASSRGRETQYF | TGTGCCAGCAGTAGGGGCCGGGAGACCCAGTACTTC
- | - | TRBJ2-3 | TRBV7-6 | CASGGVGTAATDTQYF | TGTGCCAGCGGCGGGGTCGGGACAGCGGCCACAGATACGCAGTATTTT
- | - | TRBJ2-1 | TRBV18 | CASTNPLWSGGDNEQFF | TGTGCCAGTACTAATCCTCTGTGGAGCGGTGGGGACAATGAGCAGTTCTTC
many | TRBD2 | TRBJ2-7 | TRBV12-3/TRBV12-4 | CASALARGGEQYF | TGTGCCAGCGCCCTAGCCCGGGGGGGAGAGCAGTACTTC
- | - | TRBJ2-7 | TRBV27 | CASSLQGANYEQYF | TGTGCCAGCAGTTTACAGGGCGCGAACTACGAGCAGTACTTC
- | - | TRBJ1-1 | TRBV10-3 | CAISESREAFF | TGTGCCATCAGTGAGTCCCGTGAAGCTTTCTTT
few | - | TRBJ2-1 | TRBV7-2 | CASSLAVTTFYNEQFF | TGTGCCAGCAGCTTAGCGGTTACTACTTTCTACAATGAGCAGTTCTTC
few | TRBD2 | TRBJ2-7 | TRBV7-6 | CASSGTSGSLNEQYF | TGTGCCAGCAGCGGGACTAGCGGGAGTCTCAACGAGCAGTACTTC
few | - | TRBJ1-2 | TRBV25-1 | CATEGGSYGYTF | TGTGCCACAGAGGGGGGGTCCTATGGCTACACCTTC
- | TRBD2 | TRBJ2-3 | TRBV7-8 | CASGELAGTTDTQYF | TGTGCCAGCGGAGAATTAGCGGGGACCACAGATACGCAGTATTTT
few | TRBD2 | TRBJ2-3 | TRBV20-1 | CSARWGLAGGSTDTQYF | TGCAGTGCTAGGTGGGGACTAGCGGGGGGAAGCACAGATACGCAGTATTTT
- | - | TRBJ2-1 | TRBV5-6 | CASSWTGTLYNEQFF | TGTGCCAGCAGCTGGACCGGGACACTTTACAATGAGCAGTTCTTC
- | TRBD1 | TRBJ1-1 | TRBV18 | CASSPTGQNTEAFF | TGTGCCAGCTCACCGACAGGGCAAAACACTGAAGCTTTCTTT
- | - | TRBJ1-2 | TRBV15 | CATSRDLRPAGSGYTF | TGTGCCACCAGCAGAGACCTTCGCCCGGCAGGCAGTGGCTACACCTTC
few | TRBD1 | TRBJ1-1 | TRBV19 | CASTILQGATEAFF | TGTGCCAGTACCATATTACAGGGGGCCACTGAAGCTTTCTTT
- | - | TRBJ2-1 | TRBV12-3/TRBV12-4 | CASSPDPGDEQFF | TGTGCCAGCAGCCCAGACCCGGGGGATGAGCAGTTCTTC
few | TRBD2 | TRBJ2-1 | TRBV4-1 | CASSQDRRLAGYWEQFF | TGCGCCAGCAGCCAAGATCGACGTCTAGCGGGGTACTGGGAGCAGTTCTTC
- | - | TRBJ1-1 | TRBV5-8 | CASSLARLKAFF | TGTGCCAGCAGCTTGGCCCGATTGAAGGCTTTCTTT
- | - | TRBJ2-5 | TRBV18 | CASSPPARETQYF | TGTGCCAGCTCACCACCGGCGAGGGAGACCCAGTACTTC
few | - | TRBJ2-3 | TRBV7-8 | CASSREPGKENTQYF | TGTGCCAGCAGCCGCGAACCGGGAAAGGAGAATACGCAGTATTTT
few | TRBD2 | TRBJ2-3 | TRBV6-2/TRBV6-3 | CASSSSGGGPADTQYF | TGTGCCAGCAGTTCTTCTGGCGGGGGGCCAGCGGATACGCAGTATTTT
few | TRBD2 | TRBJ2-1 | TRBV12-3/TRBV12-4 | CAQGWSGLAGVEQFF | TGTGCCCAAGGGTGGTCGGGACTAGCGGGGGTTGAGCAGTTCTTC
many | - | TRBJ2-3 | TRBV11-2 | CASLPRVDSTDTQYF | TGTGCCAGCCTACCCCGCGTGGACAGCACAGATACGCAGTATTTT
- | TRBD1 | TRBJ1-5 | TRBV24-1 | CATSSSQGYSNQPQHF | TGTGCCACCAGTTCATCACAGGGGTATAGCAATCAGCCCCAGCATTTT
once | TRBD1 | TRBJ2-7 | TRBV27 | CASSLRGRFYEQYF | TGTGCCAGCAGTTTAAGGGGGCGATTCTACGAGCAGTACTTC
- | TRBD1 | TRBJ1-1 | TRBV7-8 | CASSPRTGVFF | TGTGCCAGCAGCCCGCGGACAGGGGTCTTCTTT
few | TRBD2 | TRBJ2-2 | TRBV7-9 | CASSRSGTGELFF | TGTGCCAGCAGCCGTAGCGGGACCGGGGAGCTGTTTTTT
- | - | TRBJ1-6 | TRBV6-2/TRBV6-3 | CASSYSTQISPLHF | TGTGCCAGCAGTTACTCGACACAAATTTCACCCCTCCACTTT
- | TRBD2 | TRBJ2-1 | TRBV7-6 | CASSLVQAGGRNEQFF | TGTGCCAGCAGCTTAGTCCAAGCGGGAGGGCGGAATGAGCAGTTCTTC
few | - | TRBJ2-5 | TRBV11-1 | CASNPSEKETQYF | TGTGCCAGCAACCCTAGCGAGAAAGAGACCCAGTACTTC
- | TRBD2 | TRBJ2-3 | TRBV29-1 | CSVEPSGGVIDTQYF | TGCAGCGTTGAACCTAGCGGGGGGGTTATAGATACGCAGTATTTT
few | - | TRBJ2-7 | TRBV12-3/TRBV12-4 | CASRRGGAREQYF | TGTGCCAGCAGGCGAGGGGGGGCGCGTGAGCAGTACTTC
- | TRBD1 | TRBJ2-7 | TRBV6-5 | CASSPSGTGISEQYF | TGTGCCAGCAGTCCCTCCGGGACAGGGATCTCCGAGCAGTACTTC
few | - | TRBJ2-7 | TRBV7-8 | CASSPTKVPNTGLVQYF | TGTGCCAGCAGTCCAACCAAAGTGCCGAACACAGGGTTAGTGCAGTACTTC
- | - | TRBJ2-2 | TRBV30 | CAWGKRFTDTGELFF | TGTGCCTGGGGAAAGAGGTTCACCGACACCGGGGAGCTGTTTTTT
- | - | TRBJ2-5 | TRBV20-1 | CSALRSGTEETQYF | TGCAGTGCCCTACGGAGCGGGACAGAAGAGACCCAGTACTTC
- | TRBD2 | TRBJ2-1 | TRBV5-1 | CASSFSGGQGEQFF | TGCGCCAGCAGCTTTAGCGGGGGGCAGGGTGAGCAGTTCTTC
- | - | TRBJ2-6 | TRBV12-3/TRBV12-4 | CASSLTSKVSSGANVLTF | TGTGCCAGCAGTTTAACATCCAAAGTTTCTTCTGGGGCCAACGTCCTGACTTTC